The 7 T cell receptor beta chains reported below all come from one sample, sequenced in a study of blood T cells in healthy people across ages. A second roughly 6 to 12 cycle PCR used barcoded and J-beta primers. Each CDR3 protein gets one entry after TCRdb re-called the 5' RACE reads with MiXCR. This sample has around 790,000 distinct CDR3 sequences, with more than 40% found just once. Sequenced material: blood. The source is a man aged 55 to 70 in good health.

The CDR3 DNA reads TGTGCCAGCAGTCGGACAGGGAGGGAAGTCGGGGCCAACGTCCTGACTTTC. Protein product: CASSRTGREVGANVLTF. This chain joins TRBV6-1 and TRBJ2-6; D is perhaps TRBD1 (8 bases). Looked up from germline, CDR1 is MNHNS and CDR2 is SASEGT. V lost 5 bases and J lost 4, with 18 bases in between. The CDR3 has 17 amino acids.

A few counts support this clonotype. This sequence joins TRBV4-3 and TRBJ2-3; D unclear. With 1 base removed from V and 2 bases from J, the gap between germline ends came to 10 bases. The CDR3 has 15 amino acids. The germline V gene encodes CDR1 LGHNA and CDR2 YSLEER. As DNA, the CDR3 is TGCGCCAGCAGCCAAGGTGGCTCTTTCACAGATACGCAGTATTTT. This gives the protein CASSQGGSFTDTQYF.

The chain uses TRBV20-1 and TRBJ1-1, with 9 bases matching TRBD1. Germline loops: CDR1 DFQATT, CDR2 SNEGSKA (reference sequence). This CDR3 has 18 residues. V lost 2 bases and J lost 4; bases outside the gene matches: 17. CDR3 region: CSARLPGQGGLRGTEAFF. The CDR3 coding sequence is TGCAGTGCTAGATTACCGGGACAGGGAGGATTGAGGGGCACTGAAGCTTTCTTT.

The table lists this clonotype with a few counts. The gene calls are TRBV6-5 and TRBJ2-3; D uncertain. The germline CDR1 and CDR2 sequences are MNHEY and SVGAGI. Trimming took off 0 bases at V and 6 bases at J, with 10 bases between the two ends. The CDR3 sequence is 14 residues long. CDR3 sequence reads: CASSYSPSGDTQYF. DNA of the CDR3: TGTGCCAGCAGTTACTCCCCGTCTGGGGATACGCAGTATTTT.

Ten or more counts support this clonotype. The chain employs TRBV12-3 or TRBV12-4 and TRBJ2-5; the D is unclear. The CDR3 has 14 amino acids. The V and J ends lost 6 bases and 4 bases respectively, with 15 bases between them. The chain's CDR3 is CASSPALLLETQYF. The CDR3 region has the DNA TGTGCCAGCAGCCCCGCCTTACTGCTAGAGACCCAGTACTTC.

The chain carries TRBV18 and TRBJ2-6; D unresolved. The length of the CDR3 is 15 residues. Looked up from germline, CDR1 is KGHSH and CDR2 is LQKENI. Trimming stripped 4 bases from V and 0 bases from J, with 7 bases between. CDR3 nucleotides: TGTGCCAGCTCACTCAAGCACTCTGGGGCCAACGTCCTGACTTTC. Encoded protein: CASSLKHSGANVLTF.

This clonotype was seen a few times. The chain recombines TRBV6-2 or TRBV6-3 with TRBJ2-6; D gene unclear. Trimming took 7 bases from V and 3 from J, leaving 16 bases between them. The CDR3 is 16 amino acids. The V gene's germline CDR1 is MNHEY and CDR2 SVGEGT. The CDR3, as DNA: TGTGCCAGCATACTAATCCCGGCGAATGGGGCCAACGTCCTGACTTTC. Amino acid sequence: CASILIPANGANVLTF.